The 26 T cell receptor beta chains presented below share a single source sample, sequenced in a study of graft-versus-host responses after intestinal transplantation. Method: immunoSEQ multiplex PCR; TCRdb's copy keeps in-frame clones and lacks some. The sample lists about 86,000 clones, 88% seen once, with more than 0.25% in the top ten. Antigens for these TCRs are unknown. This specimen consisted of unstimulated CD4+ T cells sorted from spleen or lymph node cells, obtained before transplant. The source is a human donor who was the organ donor for an intestinal transplant.

The J gene is TRBJ1-1, the V gene TRBV2; 8 nucleotides align to TRBD1. The CDR3 runs to 14 residues. The germline V gene has CDR1 SNHLY and CDR2 FYNNEI. V was clipped by 6 bases and J by 5 bases; unmatched bases: 8. This chain's CDR3 is CASRPTGEGTEAFF. As DNA, the CDR3 is TGTGCCAGCAGACCGACAGGGGAAGGAACTGAAGCTTTCTTT.

The rearrangement uses TRBV6-1 and TRBJ2-6; D remains ambiguous. The CDR3 runs 15 residues. V was trimmed by 7 bases and J by 0 bases, leaving 10 bases between them. Germline loops: CDR1 MNHNS, CDR2 SASEGT. The CDR3 spells CASTSGRSGANVLTF. CDR3 nucleotides: TGTGCCAGCACCTCTGGCCGCTCTGGGGCCAACGTCCTGACTTTC.

V and J are TRBV7-3 and TRBJ2-1; 7 bases line up with TRBD2. The CDR3 is 15 residues long. Germline CDR1 SGHTA, CDR2 FQGTGA. Germline trimming cut 5 bases from V and 6 bases from J; bases unmatched to any gene: 10. In DNA form, the CDR3 reads TGTGCCAGCAGCCAAAGGGGCGGGAGCCGCAATGAGCAGTTCTTC. Translated, it gives CASSQRGGSRNEQFF.

The V gene is TRBV29-1, the J gene TRBJ2-1; D is ambiguous. Germline CDR1 is SQVTM and CDR2 is ANQGSEA. This CDR3 spans 13 amino acids. Trimming pared 4 bases from V and 2 bases from J, leaving 9 bases between. CDR3 DNA sequence: TGCAGCGTTGCGTGGGCCGCCTACAATGAGCAGTTCTTC. This gives the protein CSVAWAAYNEQFF.

The chain links TRBV5-1 to TRBJ1-1, with D perhaps matching TRBD1 (5 bases). The germline V and J ends were trimmed by 6 bases and 4 bases, with 19 bases remaining between them. CDR3 length equals 15 residues. From germline, CDR1 is SGHRS and CDR2 YFSETQ. The CDR3 coding sequence is TGCGCCAGCAACCCGCCTGGGACTGGAGGCACTGAAGCTTTCTTT. Residues: CASNPPGTGGTEAFF.

The chain carries TRBV6-4 and TRBJ2-7; the match to TRBD1 covers 10 bases. Losses at the gene ends were 2 bases for V and 3 bases for J; bases not matched to a gene: 22. Germline loops: CDR1 MRHNA, CDR2 SNTAGT. This CDR3 region has 21 residues. CDR3: CASSDRASLDRGPSSLYEQYF. As DNA, the CDR3 is TGTGCCAGCAGTGACCGCGCCAGTCTCGACAGGGGGCCATCGTCCCTCTACGAGCAGTACTTC.

The V and J genes are TRBV5-1 and TRBJ2-2; D remains ambiguous. This CDR3 is built from 15 residues. V was cut by 4 bases and J by 2 bases, with 12 bases left in between. The germline gives CDR1 SGHRS, CDR2 YFSETQ. The CDR3 DNA follows: TGCGCCAGCAGCCCTGGCTCTCCTAACACCGGGGAGCTGTTTTTT. The encoded protein is CASSPGSPNTGELFF.

V is TRBV5-8 and J is TRBJ2-3, with D possibly being TRBD2 (5 bases). V shed 0 bases and J shed 3 bases, with 17 bases lying between them. The CDR3 runs 17 residues. CDR1 SGHTS and CDR2 YDEGEE come from the germline V gene. The CDR3: CASSLAGIAGGTDTQYF. The CDR3 DNA sequence: TGTGCCAGCAGCTTGGCCGGGATAGCAGGTGGTACAGATACGCAGTATTTT. Full variable domain (outside the CDR3, taken from reference TRBV5-8 and TRBJ2-3): EAGVTQSPTHLIKTRGQQATLRCSPISGHTSVYWYQQALGLGLQFLLWYDEGEERNRGNFPPRFSGRQFPNYSSELNVNALELEDSALYLCASSLAGIAGGTDTQYFGPGTRLTVL.

The gene calls are TRBV5-5 and TRBJ1-3, with D unclear. Germline V gene data show CDR1 as SGHKS and CDR2 as YYEKEE (reference sequence). Between the trimmed V and J ends, which lost 0 bases and 0 bases, there was a span of 19 bases. The CDR3 has 19 amino acids. The CDR3 DNA follows: TGTGCCAGCAGCTTGGGGGAGTTCCCCTTCCCCGGCTCTGGAAACACCATATATTTT. Translating it yields CASSLGEFPFPGSGNTIYF.

The V and J genes are TRBV19 and TRBJ1-5, with TRBD1 as a possible D gene (6 bases). The CDR3 is 18 residues long. V lost 1 base, J lost 7 bases, and 23 bases lay in between. Germline V gives CDR1 LNHDA, CDR2 SQIVND (reference sequence). CDR3 region: CASSIGPSGAQVRQPQHF. The CDR3 nucleotides are TGTGCCAGTAGTATAGGCCCCTCAGGGGCGCAGGTAAGGCAGCCCCAGCATTTT.

The chain recombines TRBV4-3 with TRBJ2-5; D is ambiguous. Trimming stripped 0 bases from V and 4 bases from J, with 6 bases between. This CDR3 contains 13 residues. Germline V gene data show CDR1 as LGHNA and CDR2 as YSLEER. DNA for the CDR3: TGCGCCAGCAGCCAAGATCCGGGAGAGACCCAGTACTTC. Its protein is CASSQDPGETQYF.

The chain joins TRBV11-2 to TRBJ2-1, with 10 bases fitting TRBD1. Germline lookup yields CDR1 SGHAT and CDR2 FQNNGV. The length of the CDR3 is 16 residues. V shed 7 bases and J 7 bases; nucleotides not matched to a gene: 13. The CDR3, as DNA: TGTGCCAGCACCTTTCGCCGGACAGGGGGGGGGAATGAGCAGTTCTTC. Amino acids: CASTFRRTGGGNEQFF.

This clone was seen a single time. The chain links TRBV28 to TRBJ2-1; 9 nucleotides line up with TRBD1. Unmatched junction bases numbered 13, after V lost 7 bases and J lost 3 bases. Germline-derived CDR1 and CDR2 are MDHEN and SYDVKM. The CDR3 runs 17 residues. CDR3 in amino acids: CASNLSNRGLSYNEQFF. CDR3 DNA: TGTGCCAGCAACCTGTCGAACAGGGGGCTCAGCTACAATGAGCAGTTCTTC. Looking up the rest from reference TRBV28 and TRBJ2-1 gives the full variable domain: DVKVTQSSRYLVKRTGEKVFLECVQDMDHENMFWYRQDPGLGLRLIYFSYDVKMKEKGDIPEGYSVSREKKERFSLILESASTNQTSMYLCASNLSNRGLSYNEQFFGPGTRLTVL.

The V and J genes are TRBV28 and TRBJ1-4; weak D call: TRBD1 (5 bases). The CDR3 spans 14 residues. V dropped 4 bases and J dropped 2 bases, with 8 bases sitting between them. CDR1 and CDR2 (germline): MDHEN, SYDVKM. In DNA, the CDR3 is TGTGCCAGCAGTTCGGGGGGGACTAATGAAAAACTGTTTTTT. This translates into CASSSGGTNEKLFF.

Details on this clone: The junction does not match germline at one end; this may be a read error. J is TRBJ2-1 and V is TRBV7-2, with 12 nucleotides matching TRBD2. The CDR3 has 14 residues. Germline CDR1 and CDR2: SGHTA and FQGNSA. The CDR3 DNA reads as TGTGCCAGCAGCTTAGGCGCTAGCGGGAGGGCCGGGGTCTTC. This encodes CASSLGASGRAGVF. The full variable domain, rest sourced from reference TRBV7-2 and TRBJ2-1, is GAGVSQSPSNKVTEKGKDVELRCDPISGHTALYWYRQSLGQGLEFLIYFQGNSAPDKSGLPSDRFSAERTGGSVSTLTIQRTQQEDSAVYLCASSLGASGRAGVFGPGTRLTVL.

V is TRBV5-5 and J is TRBJ1-2; 12 bases align to TRBD1. The CDR3 extends over 16 amino acids. V lost 4 bases and J lost 6; bases outside the gene matches: 10. Germline CDR1 SGHKS, CDR2 YYEKEE (reference sequence). The CDR3 bases are TGTGCCAGCAGCCCCGGGATAGGGACAGGGGGCAATGGCTACACCTTC. The encoded protein is CASSPGIGTGGNGYTF.

The chain employs TRBV29-1 and TRBJ2-5; a weak D match, TRBD1 (5 bases). The germline gives CDR1 SQVTM, CDR2 ANQGSEA. The length of the CDR3 is 10 residues. The CDR3 DNA reads as TGCTCAGGGTCGCGAGAGACCCAGTACTTC. This codes for CSGSRETQYF.

The rearrangement joins TRBV11-2 to TRBJ2-1, with D maybe TRBD1 (6 bases). The CDR3 is 14 residues long. V gave up 4 bases and J gave up 6 bases, with 13 bases separating them. Germline loops: CDR1 SGHAT, CDR2 FQNNGV. The CDR3 DNA reads as TGTGCCAGCAGCTATCGGACAGACATCAATGAGCAGTTCTTC. This codes for CASSYRTDINEQFF.

V usage is TRBV29-1 and J usage is TRBJ2-1, with 8 bases aligning to TRBD1. Unmatched junction bases numbered 4, after V lost 4 bases and J lost 8 bases. CDR1 SQVTM and CDR2 ANQGSEA come from the germline V gene. The CDR3 sequence is 12 residues long. The CDR3 protein is CSVGTGIDEQFF. CDR3 nucleotide sequence: TGCAGCGTTGGGACAGGGATAGATGAGCAGTTCTTC.

Only one count was recorded for this clone. The V gene is TRBV7-2, the J gene TRBJ2-1; TRBD2 matches 7 bases. The CDR3 length is 12 residues. After removal of 5 bases from V and 7 bases from J, the junction contained 2 bases not matched to a gene. Germline-derived CDR1 and CDR2 are SGHTA and FQGNSA. The CDR3 reads CASSPLANEQFF. In nucleotides, the CDR3 is TGTGCCAGCAGCCCACTAGCGAATGAGCAGTTCTTC. Drawing the rest from reference TRBV7-2 and TRBJ2-1, the complete variable domain is GAGVSQSPSNKVTEKGKDVELRCDPISGHTALYWYRQSLGQGLEFLIYFQGNSAPDKSGLPSDRFSAERTGGSVSTLTIQRTQQEDSAVYLCASSPLANEQFFGPGTRLTVL.

Only a few counts were recorded for this clone. The rearrangement joins TRBV6-1 to TRBJ2-7, with TRBD1 matching 9 bases. This CDR3 comprises 14 residues. Trimming removed 8 bases from V and 3 bases from J; junction bases left unmatched: 8. CDR1 is MNHNS and CDR2 is SASEGT in the germline V gene. CDR3: CASLFRDRVYEQYF. The CDR3 nucleotides read TGTGCCAGCCTGTTCCGGGACAGGGTCTACGAGCAGTACTTC.

V usage is TRBV7-9 and J usage is TRBJ2-5, with 12 bases that match TRBD2. The CDR3 length is 16 residues. With V trimmed by 3 bases and J by 4 bases, 6 bases remained unmatched. The V gene's germline CDR1 is SEHNR and CDR2 FQNEAQ (reference sequence). The CDR3 DNA follows: TGTGCCAGCAGCTTCTCAGGACTAGCGGGGAGAGAGACCCAGTACTTC. It is translated as CASSFSGLAGRETQYF.

The rearrangement uses TRBV18 and TRBJ2-7; D might be TRBD1 (5 bases). Germline lookup yields CDR1 KGHSH and CDR2 LQKENI. Trimming removed 0 bases from V and 3 bases from J, with 9 bases in between. This CDR3 contains 14 residues. The CDR3 protein is CASSPPDTHYEQYF. CDR3 nucleotide sequence: TGTGCCAGCTCACCACCGGACACCCACTACGAGCAGTACTTC.

This clone has a single count. The chain combines TRBV2 with TRBJ2-5; D may be TRBD2 (6 bases). Germline lookup yields CDR1 SNHLY and CDR2 FYNNEI. Trimming shortened V by 11 bases and J by 3 bases, and 22 bases separated the two germline ends. CDR3 length: 15 residues. The CDR3: CASSFGGNLEETQYF. DNA of the CDR3: TGTGCCTCCTCGTTCGGGGGAAATCTCGAAGAGACCCAGTACTTC.

This chain uses TRBV2 with TRBJ1-1; D unresolved. CDR1 and CDR2 from the germline V gene are SNHLY and FYNNEI. V was trimmed by 2 bases and J by 4 bases, leaving 8 bases between them. CDR3 size: 13 residues. CDR3 coding DNA: TGTGCCAGCAGTGAAATGGGGAGCACTGAAGCTTTCTTT. It codes for CASSEMGSTEAFF. Full variable domain (remainder filled in from reference TRBV2 and TRBJ1-1): EPEVTQTPSHQVTQMGQEVILRCVPISNHLYFYWYRQILGQKVEFLVSFYNNEISEKSEIFDDQFSVERPDGSNFTLKIRSTKLEDSAMYFCASSEMGSTEAFFGQGTRLTVV.

The genes are TRBV10-2 and TRBJ1-6; D gene unclear. Germline V gene sequence: CDR1 WSHSY, CDR2 SAAADI. The CDR3 consists of 15 residues. The ends were cut back, 0 bases at V and 7 bases at J, with 10 bases in the middle. CDR3 protein: CASSESRVVNSPLHF. The CDR3 nucleotides read TGCGCCAGCAGTGAGTCGCGGGTCGTAAATTCACCCCTCCACTTT.